This entry lists 3 T cell receptor beta chains sequenced from one sample in a study of T cell repertoires in cytomegalovirus infection. No antigen is known for these receptors. Each CDR3 protein gets one entry after TCRdb re-called the reads with MiXCR. This table has approximately 50,000 distinct CDR3 sequences, around 19% appearing once. This sample comprised CD8+ T cells from cultured PBMCs, obtained from culture after CMV antigen stimulation. The receptors derive from a human donor in good health (CMV status not recorded). Some clones in this sample may be carry-over from other donors' samples.

This clonotype occurred once. The rearrangement links TRBV19 to TRBJ1-1; D remains ambiguous. CDR1 and CDR2 (germline): LNHDA, SQIVND (reference sequence). V was trimmed by 1 base and J by 4 bases, leaving 7 bases between them. CDR3 length: 13 amino acids. This CDR3 reads CASSIVSGTEAFF. The CDR3 bases are TGTGCCAGTAGTATAGTTAGTGGCACTGAAGCTTTCTTT. Together with reference TRBV19 and TRBJ1-1, the CDR3 gives the full variable domain: DGGITQSPKYLFRKEGQNVTLSCEQNLNHDAMYWYRQDPGQGLRLIYYSQIVNDFQKGDIAEGYSVSREKKESFPLTVTSAQKNPTAFYLCASSIVSGTEAFFGQGTRLTVV.

This clonotype was picked up a small number of times. The V gene is TRBV12-3 or TRBV12-4, the J gene TRBJ1-5; D perhaps matches TRBD1 (5 bases). V was pared by 3 bases and J by 0 bases, with 12 bases between. This CDR3 has 16 residues. In DNA, the CDR3 is TGTGCCAGCAGTTTCGGTACAGGTTATAGCAATCAGCCCCAGCATTTT. Its translation: CASSFGTGYSNQPQHF.

CDR3 DNA: TGTGCCAGCAGCTCGTCGGGACAGTGGTCTGGAAACACCATATATTTT. The encoded protein is CASSSSGQWSGNTIYF. This sequence joins TRBV7-2 and TRBJ1-3, with 7 nucleotides matching TRBD1. Germline V gene sequence: CDR1 SGHTA, CDR2 FQGNSA. Trimming took 4 bases from V and 1 from J; bases not matched to a gene: 7. The CDR3 sequence is 16 residues long.